The next 2 T cell receptor beta chains were all read from a single sample in a study of cytotoxic CD8 clonotypes in ibrutinib-treated CLL. Using immunoSEQ multiplex PCR, the repertoire was profiled, and TCRdb retains in-frame clones only, with some absent. This table holds around 310,000 clones, roughly 85% found once. The sequences come from PBMCs, collected before ibrutinib treatment. These receptors all come from a human donor with chronic lymphocytic leukemia.

V is TRBV5-1 and J is TRBJ2-7, with D tentatively TRBD1 (6 bases). Deletions cut 7 bases from V and 7 bases from J, with 27 bases between. The germline V gene encodes CDR1 SGHRS and CDR2 YFSETQ. The CDR3 covers 16 residues. DNA of the CDR3: TGCGCCAGCGCTGCTAAATTTCCGCAGGGGACGTGGGAGCAGTACTTC. Translating it yields CASAAKFPQGTWEQYF.

Only one count was recorded for this clone. The chain employs TRBV28 and TRBJ1-4; D is perhaps TRBD1 (5 bases). V lost 8 bases, J lost 8 bases, and 18 bases lay in between. CDR1 and CDR2 from the germline V gene are MDHEN and SYDVKM. The CDR3 spans 14 residues. DNA of the CDR3: TGTGCCAGCGGATCCGGTCAGGGCGTAGAAAAACTGTTTTTT. It yields the protein CASGSGQGVEKLFF.